This is a list of T cell receptor beta chains from one sample in a study of shared clonotypes between healthy human individuals. The assay was immunoSEQ multiplex PCR, and TCRdb's table has in-frame clones only and misses some. Among 2.3 million or so clones listed, approximately 95% were seen once. The sample consisted of naive CD4+ T cells from PBMCs. These receptors all come from a young man in good health. Some clones in this sample may be carry-over from other donors' samples. Both conserved end residues are part of each CDR3. D genes are given only for firm matches. Only some rows state a clone size, as once, few, many or a class for expanded clones.

d_call,clone_size,v_call,j_call,cdr3_nt,cdr3_aa
TRBD1,-,TRBV25-1,TRBJ1-2,TGTGCCAGCAGAGAAACAGGGGGCTCGGGTGGCTACACCTTC,CASRETGGSGGYTF
-,-,TRBV19,TRBJ2-7,TGTGCCAGTAGTGGGGACTCCGAGCAGTACTTC,CASSGDSEQYF
-,-,TRBV28,TRBJ1-3,TGTGCCAGCAGTCGGGGAGGGCCCTCTGGAAACACCATATATTTT,CASSRGGPSGNTIYF
TRBD1,-,TRBV15,TRBJ1-2,TGTGCCACCAGCAGACGACAGGGGTTGAATGGCTACACCTTC,CATSRRQGLNGYTF
-,-,TRBV10-2,TRBJ2-5,TGCGCCAGCAGTGAGACTAGCCGCCCTCAAGAGACCCAGTACTTC,CASSETSRPQETQYF
-,-,TRBV10-3,TRBJ2-3,TGTGCCCTCAGCCCAGGTGGCCTCCCCAGCCATACGCAGTATTTT,CALSPGGLPSHTQYF
-,-,TRBV25-1,TRBJ2-3,TGTGCCAGCAGTGGCAGTGGGGGCGGAACGCAGTATTTT,CASSGSGGGTQYF
TRBD1,-,TRBV5-1,TRBJ2-3,TGCGCCAGCAGCAACCTGGGACAGGGCCCAGATACGCAGTATTTT,CASSNLGQGPDTQYF
-,-,TRBV18,TRBJ1-5,TGTGCCAGCTCACCGGGGTTTAATCAGCCCCAGCATTTT,CASSPGFNQPQHF
-,-,TRBV7-2,TRBJ1-2,TGTGCCAGCAGCTTATCGGCGCGGACAGCTAACTATGGCTACACCTTC,CASSLSARTANYGYTF
TRBD2,-,TRBV7-9,TRBJ2-7,TGTGCCAGCAGCCCGGGACTAGCGGGCGATACCTACGAGCAGTACTTC,CASSPGLAGDTYEQYF
TRBD2,-,TRBV2,TRBJ2-7,TGTGCCAGCAGTGAAAGGTTAGCGGGGCCGGAGGAGCAGTACTTC,CASSERLAGPEEQYF
TRBD1,-,TRBV6-1,TRBJ2-1,TGTGCCAGCAGTGAAAGGACAGGGACGTCCTACAATGAGCAGTTCTTC,CASSERTGTSYNEQFF
-,-,TRBV6-6,TRBJ2-7,TGTGCCAGCACGAATCCATGGCCCAACCTCTCCTACGAGCAGTACTTC,CASTNPWPNLSYEQYF
-,-,TRBV19,TRBJ1-2,TGTGCCAGTAGCCTCCCCACAGGGATCTATGGCTACACCTTC,CASSLPTGIYGYTF
-,-,TRBV5-1,TRBJ2-5,TGCGCCAGCAGCTTGGGGCAGGGATCAGAGACCCAGTACTTC,CASSLGQGSETQYF
-,-,TRBV6-5,TRBJ2-1,TGTGCCAGCAGTTTCAAGCGGAGCTCCTACAATGAGCAGTTCTTC,CASSFKRSSYNEQFF
TRBD1,-,TRBV11-2,TRBJ1-2,TGTGCCAGCAGCTTATACGGACAGGGGGCAGTCTATGGCTACACCTTC,CASSLYGQGAVYGYTF
-,once,TRBV5-1,TRBJ2-3,TGCGCCAGCACCGACGCGGGGAGCACAGATACGCAGTATTTT,CASTDAGSTDTQYF
-,-,TRBV28,TRBJ1-5,TGTGCCAGCAGTTTACACAAGACAGGAGACCAGCCCCAGCATTTT,CASSLHKTGDQPQHF
-,-,TRBV6-1,TRBJ1-5,TGTGCCAGCGATTTTACGGGTGTAAGCAATCAGCCCCAGCATTTT,CASDFTGVSNQPQHF
-,-,TRBV4-2,TRBJ2-6,TGTGCCAGCAGCCAAGTGTCGGACCCTGGGGCCAACGTCCTGACTTTC,CASSQVSDPGANVLTF
-,-,TRBV18,TRBJ1-4,TGTGCCAGCTCATTGGGGACTACTAATGAAAAACTGTTTTTT,CASSLGTTNEKLFF
-,-,TRBV28,TRBJ2-1,TGTGCCAGCAGCGAAGGGACAAGCCCTACTCAGTTCTTC,CASSEGTSPTQFF
TRBD1,-,TRBV4-2,TRBJ1-1,TGTGCCAGCAGCCCGGGACAGGGGGCAGGATACACTGAAGCTTTCTTT,CASSPGQGAGYTEAFF
-,-,TRBV19,TRBJ1-1,TGTGCCAGTAGTATAGATCTGCAAGGGGAAGCTTTCTTT,CASSIDLQGEAFF
-,-,TRBV7-2,TRBJ1-1,TGTGCCAGCAGCTCTTACGTGTCTGAAGCTTTCTTT,CASSSYVSEAFF
-,-,TRBV30,TRBJ2-7,TGTGCCTGGACCAGAGCAGGGAGCTCCTACGAGCAGTACTTC,CAWTRAGSSYEQYF
-,-,TRBV7-3,TRBJ1-1,TGTGCCAGCAGCTTACTACAGATCATGAACACTGAAGCTTTCTTT,CASSLLQIMNTEAFF
-,-,TRBV28,TRBJ2-7,TGTGCCAGCAGTGTCAGCCACGAGCAGTACTTC,CASSVSHEQYF
-,-,TRBV6-6,TRBJ1-5,TGTGCCAGCAGTTACTCACCCGGGGCAGGTCAGCCCCAGCATTTT,CASSYSPGAGQPQHF
-,-,TRBV10-3,TRBJ1-5,TGTGCCATCAGTGAGGAGCACGCTGGGAATCAGCCCCAGCATTTT,CAISEEHAGNQPQHF
-,-,TRBV5-1,TRBJ2-5,TGCGCCAGCAGCTTGCTACGGACAAGACAAGAGACCCAGTACTTC,CASSLLRTRQETQYF
-,-,TRBV6-5,TRBJ1-6,TGTGCCAGCAGTTACTCATTGAGGAATTCACCCCTCCACTTT,CASSYSLRNSPLHF
-,few,TRBV10-1,TRBJ1-5,TGCGCCAGCCCTAACACAGGTCAGCCCCAGCATTTT,CASPNTGQPQHF
-,-,TRBV6-6,TRBJ2-6,TGTGCCAGCAGTTACTCTAGGGGCTCTGGGGCCAACGTCCTGACTTTC,CASSYSRGSGANVLTF
TRBD2,-,TRBV18,TRBJ2-1,TGTGCCAGCTCACCATTGAATCAGCGGGAGGGTTACAATGAGCAGTTCTTC,CASSPLNQREGYNEQFF
-,-,TRBV28,TRBJ2-1,TGTGCCAGCACCATCGGGCGTTGGGGGCCGAAGTATGAGCAGTTCTTC,CASTIGRWGPKYEQFF
-,-,TRBV5-1,TRBJ2-4,TGCGCCAGCAGCTTGGCAGGCGGAGGGGCCCAACTAGCCAAAAACATTCAGTACTTC,CASSLAGGGAQLAKNIQYF
-,few,TRBV5-1,TRBJ1-1,TGCGCCAGCAGTCAGGGGCTCACTGAAGCTTTCTTT,CASSQGLTEAFF
-,-,TRBV11-2,TRBJ2-6,TGTGCCAGCAGCTTATTATGGACGCCTGGGGCCAACGTCCTGACTTTC,CASSLLWTPGANVLTF
-,once,TRBV28,TRBJ1-5,TGTGCCAGCAGTTTGCGGGGGGGGTCCTTCAATCAGCCCCAGCATTTT,CASSLRGGSFNQPQHF
TRBD1,-,TRBV6-1,TRBJ2-1,TGTGCCAGCAGTGCTGGACAGGGAAGGACCTACAATGAGCAGTTCTTC,CASSAGQGRTYNEQFF
TRBD2,-,TRBV7-2,TRBJ2-7,TGTGCCAGCAGCTCCAGAAGGACTAGCGGCACCTACGAGCAGTACTTC,CASSSRRTSGTYEQYF
-,-,TRBV29-1,TRBJ1-2,TGCAGCGTTGGTTCTCTTTTTAACAACTATGGCTACACCTTC,CSVGSLFNNYGYTF
-,-,TRBV27,TRBJ2-7,TGTGCCAGCAGCCGAGAGCGGGTTGGGGAGTACGAGCAGTACTTC,CASSRERVGEYEQYF
-,few,TRBV6-5,TRBJ1-4,TGTGCCAGCGGGGGGGCTGGTGAAAAACTGTTTTTT,CASGGAGEKLFF
TRBD2,-,TRBV7-2,TRBJ2-1,TGTGCCAGCAGCTTCTCCGGGACTAGTTTTTCCTACAATGAGCAGTTCTTC,CASSFSGTSFSYNEQFF
-,-,TRBV7-2,TRBJ1-3,TGTGCCAGCAGCTTAGCTGCTGGAAACACCATATATTTT,CASSLAAGNTIYF